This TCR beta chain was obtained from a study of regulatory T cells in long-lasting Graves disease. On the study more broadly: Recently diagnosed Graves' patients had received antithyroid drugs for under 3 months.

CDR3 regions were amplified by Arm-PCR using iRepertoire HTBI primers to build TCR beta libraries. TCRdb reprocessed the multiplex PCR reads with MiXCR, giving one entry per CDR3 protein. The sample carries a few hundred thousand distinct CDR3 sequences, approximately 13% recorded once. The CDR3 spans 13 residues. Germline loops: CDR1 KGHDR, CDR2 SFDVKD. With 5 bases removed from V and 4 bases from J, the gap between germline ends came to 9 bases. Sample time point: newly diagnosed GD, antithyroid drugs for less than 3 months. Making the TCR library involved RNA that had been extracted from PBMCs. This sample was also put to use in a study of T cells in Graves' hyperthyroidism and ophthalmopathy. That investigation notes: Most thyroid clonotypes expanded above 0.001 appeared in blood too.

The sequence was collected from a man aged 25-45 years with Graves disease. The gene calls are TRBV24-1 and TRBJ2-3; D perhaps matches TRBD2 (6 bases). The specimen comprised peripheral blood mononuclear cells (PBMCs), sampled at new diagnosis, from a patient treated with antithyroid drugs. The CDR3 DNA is TGTGCCACCAGTGGGGGGGTCCCAGATACGCAGTATTTT. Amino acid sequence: CATSGGVPDTQYF.